The 26 T cell receptor beta chains presented below share a single source sample, sequenced in a study of Ad26.COV2.S vaccination and SARS-CoV-2 variants. Repertoires were generated with immunoSEQ multiplex PCR, while TCRdb's copy carries only in-frame clones and drops some. The data contain hundreds of thousands of clones, roughly nine tenths of them singletons. Noted treatment: about 20 received Ad26.COV2.S at low or high dose, single or two shots; roughly 5 received placebo; per-sample allocation not given. Day 63 following the first vaccine or placebo injection was when the samples were taken. The material sequenced was peripheral blood, taken in a trial of Ad26.COV2.S vaccine versus placebo. All receptors come from a person between 18 and 59 years old who received the Ad26.COV2.S COVID-19 vaccine or a placebo.

The chain carries TRBV6-6 and TRBJ1-5; D not certain. V gave up 6 bases and J gave up 5 bases, with 14 bases separating them. This CDR3 has 14 residues. CDR1 is MNHNY, CDR2 SVGAGI, per germline (reference sequence). The CDR3 reads CASRSQVTDQPQHF. The CDR3 DNA reads as TGTGCCAGCAGGTCACAAGTAACCGATCAGCCCCAGCATTTT.

This chain connects TRBV3-1 (or the pseudogene TRBV3-2) to TRBJ2-1; 8 bases are shared with TRBD2. Germline CDR1 LGHDT, CDR2 YNNKEL (reference sequence). Trimming took 9 bases from V and 6 from J; bases not matched to a gene: 13. The CDR3 spans 15 residues. The CDR3 DNA is TGTGCCAGTGCCGGGGGGGCCCCTCTGGGCAATGAGCAGTTCTTC. Its translation: CASAGGAPLGNEQFF.

The V and J genes are TRBV5-1 and TRBJ1-2, with a possible D match to TRBD1 (6 bases). V was pared by 1 base and J by 2 bases, with 18 bases between. There are 17 residues in the CDR3. Per germline, CDR1 SGHRS and CDR2 YFSETQ. The CDR3 protein is CASSLRQDSLPNYGYTF. The DNA of the CDR3 is TGCGCCAGCAGCTTGAGACAGGACAGCTTACCCAACTATGGCTACACCTTC. The full variable domain, completed using reference TRBV5-1 and TRBJ1-2, is KAGVTQTPRYLIKTRGQQVTLSCSPISGHRSVSWYQQTPGQGLQFLFEYFSETQRNKGNFPGRFSGRQFSNSRSEMNVSTLELGDSALYLCASSLRQDSLPNYGYTFGSGTRLTVV.

The chain has TRBV6-2 or TRBV6-3 and TRBJ2-4; TRBD2 aligns across 12 bases. V trimming: 0 bases; J trimming: 8 bases; junction bases outside the gene matches: 14. The CDR3 length is 19 residues. Germline V gives CDR1 MNHEY, CDR2 SVGEGT. For the CDR3, the DNA is TGTGCCAGCAGTTACTCGCACTGGACTAGCGGGACCGAATGGGACATTCAGTACTTC. The encoded protein is CASSYSHWTSGTEWDIQYF.

As regards this clone: The sample has other DNA sequences that encode this CDR3 too. The chain carries TRBV11-3 and TRBJ1-1, with a possible D match to TRBD1 (5 bases). The germline gives CDR1 SGHNT, CDR2 YENEEA. This CDR3 contains 13 residues. The V and J ends lost 5 bases and 4 bases respectively, with 11 bases between them. The CDR3 DNA reads TGTGCCAGCAGCCCCCGGGGCGGCACTGAAGCTTTCTTT. Translating it yields CASSPRGGTEAFF.

The rearrangement joins TRBV5-6 to TRBJ2-7; the match to TRBD1 covers 7 bases. J lost 3 bases, V lost 4 bases, and 4 bases had no gene match. The V gene's germline CDR1 is SGHDT and CDR2 YYEEEE. This CDR3 contains 13 residues. CDR3 sequence: CASSRTGDYEQYV. The CDR3, as DNA: TGTGCCAGCAGCCGAACAGGGGACTACGAGCAGTACGTC.

V usage is TRBV5-1 and J usage is TRBJ2-5; 13 nucleotides align to TRBD2. The germline V gene has CDR1 SGHRS and CDR2 YFSETQ. Losses at the gene ends were 3 bases for V and 5 bases for J; bases not matched to a gene: 4. The CDR3 consists of 15 residues. Here the CDR3 reads CASSSGLAGAETQYF. The CDR3 coding sequence is TGCGCCAGCAGCTCCGGACTAGCGGGAGCGGAGACCCAGTACTTC.

This chain joins TRBV5-6 and TRBJ1-1; the D is unclear. The CDR3 spans 12 residues. Trimming shortened V by 4 bases and J by 8 bases, and 12 bases separated the two germline ends. Germline V lookup: CDR1 SGHDT, CDR2 YYEEEE. In DNA form, the CDR3 reads TGTGCCAGCAGCCACGGGTCTCCCGAAGCTTTCTTT. Protein: CASSHGSPEAFF.

This clone was seen just once. The J gene is TRBJ2-3, the V gene TRBV7-9; TRBD1 is a possible D gene (6 bases). Germline CDR1 and CDR2: SEHNR and FQNEAQ (reference sequence). The CDR3 is 15 amino acids. V lost 1 base and J lost 0, with 8 bases in between. CDR3 protein: CASSLVDSSTDTQYF. The CDR3 coding sequence is TGTGCCAGCAGCTTAGTGGACAGTAGCACAGATACGCAGTATTTT.

The rearrangement links TRBV5-1 to TRBJ2-3; 10 nucleotides match TRBD2. J was trimmed by 7 bases and V by 5 bases; bases with no gene match: 13. The CDR3 runs 16 residues. Germline values: CDR1 SGHRS, CDR2 YFSETQ. This CDR3 reads CASRDGGSGGLHTQYF. DNA of the CDR3: TGCGCCAGCAGGGACGGCGGTAGCGGGGGGCTCCATACGCAGTATTTT.

J is TRBJ2-7 and V is TRBV7-2; tentative D call: TRBD1 (6 bases). The germline V gene encodes CDR1 SGHTA and CDR2 FQGNSA. CDR3 length equals 14 residues. V dropped 5 bases and J dropped 0 bases, with 11 bases sitting between them. Here the CDR3 DNA reads TGTGCCAGCAGCGAACAGGGAAGCTCCTACGAGCAGTACTTC. This codes for CASSEQGSSYEQYF.

This chain joins TRBV18 and TRBJ1-1; a weak D match, TRBD1 (6 bases). Germline V gene lookup returns CDR1 KGHSH and CDR2 LQKENI. The CDR3 loop spans 14 amino acids. Trimming cost V 5 bases and J 7 bases, with 17 bases left between them. In DNA, the CDR3 is TGTGCCAGCTCATCCCGGGACAAAAAATTTGAAGCTTTCTTT. This translates into CASSSRDKKFEAFF.

CDR3 amino acids: CASSLDGATNIQYF. For the CDR3, the DNA is TGCGCCAGCAGCTTGGATGGGGCTACGAACATTCAGTACTTC. This chain joins TRBV5-1 and TRBJ2-4; perhaps TRBD1 as D (5 bases). Germline-derived CDR1 and CDR2 are SGHRS and YFSETQ. Trimming took 0 bases from V and 7 from J, leaving 11 bases between them. This CDR3 has 14 amino acids.

The chain is built from TRBV6-5 and TRBJ1-6; TRBD1 might be the D (6 bases). The V end was cut by 5 bases, the J end by 7 bases, with 15 bases between. The germline CDR1 and CDR2 sequences are MNHEY and SVGAGI. The CDR3 runs 15 residues. CDR3 region: CASSPGVVENSPLHF. Here the CDR3 DNA reads TGTGCCAGCAGTCCAGGGGTAGTCGAGAATTCACCCCTCCACTTT.

The rearrangement uses TRBV5-4 and TRBJ2-5; D perhaps matches TRBD2 (5 bases). Germline V gives CDR1 SGHNT, CDR2 YYREEE (reference sequence). The CDR3 is 14 amino acids. V shed 0 bases and J shed 4 bases, with 10 bases lying between them. CDR3 coding DNA: TGTGCCAGCAGCTTGGGGCCCGGAGGAGAGACCCAGTACTTC. It encodes CASSLGPGGETQYF.

V and J are TRBV27 and TRBJ1-6, with 9 nucleotides matching TRBD1. CDR3 length: 19 amino acids. Looked up from germline, CDR1 is MNHEY and CDR2 is SMNVEV (reference sequence). The trim removed 2 bases at V and 7 bases at J, leaving 15 bases unmatched. CDR3 residues: CASSLQRGTGIVRNSPLHF. The CDR3 DNA follows: TGTGCCAGCAGTTTACAGAGGGGGACAGGGATTGTAAGGAATTCACCCCTCCACTTT.

The rearrangement joins TRBV3-1 (or the pseudogene TRBV3-2) to TRBJ1-2; tentatively, D is TRBD1 (5 bases). The germline V gene encodes CDR1 LGHDT and CDR2 YNNKEL (reference sequence). The V end lost 4 bases, the J end lost 5 bases, and 11 bases lay between the germline ends. This CDR3 comprises 13 residues. The CDR3 sequence is CASSLKPGYGYTF. CDR3 coding DNA: TGTGCCAGCAGCCTAAAACCAGGGTATGGCTACACCTTC.

The chain recombines TRBV7-2 with TRBJ1-3, with D perhaps TRBD1 (6 bases). With 5 bases removed from V and 4 bases from J, the gap between germline ends came to 12 bases. The CDR3 totals 14 residues. The germline CDR1 and CDR2 sequences are SGHTA and FQGNSA. CDR3 loop: CASSAYRAGNTIYF. The CDR3 DNA reads TGTGCCAGCAGCGCTTACAGGGCCGGAAACACCATATATTTT.

V is TRBV28 and J is TRBJ2-5; 7 bases agree with TRBD1. The CDR3 is 14 amino acids. V dropped 6 bases and J dropped 1; count of bases not matched to a gene: 5. Germline CDR1 and CDR2: MDHEN and SYDVKM. CDR3: CASSRGQLQETQYF. The CDR3 DNA sequence: TGTGCCAGCAGCCGGGGACAGCTCCAAGAGACCCAGTACTTC.

The chain is built from TRBV11-2 and TRBJ2-7; tentative D call: TRBD2 (5 bases). V lost 6 bases and J 9 bases, leaving 18 bases between the germline ends. Germline V gene lookup returns CDR1 SGHAT and CDR2 FQNNGV. This CDR3 is built from 13 residues. Here the CDR3 DNA reads TGTGCCAGCAGTCCAGCGGTCCAGAGCGTGCAGTACGTC. It yields the protein CASSPAVQSVQYV.

The table lists this clone with a count of one. In DNA, the CDR3 is TGTGCCAGCAGCTGGGACAGAAACACTGAAGCTTTCTTT. It translates to CASSWDRNTEAFF. V and J are TRBV5-6 and TRBJ1-1, with 7 bases fitting TRBD1. CDR1 is SGHDT, CDR2 YYEEEE, per germline. CDR3 size: 13 residues. J gave up 2 bases and V 3 bases, and 1 base lay outside the gene matches. Using reference TRBV5-6 and TRBJ1-1 for the parts outside the CDR3, the full variable domain is DAGVTQSPTHLIKTRGQQVTLRCSPKSGHDTVSWYQQALGQGPQFIFQYYEEEERQRGNFPDRFSGHQFPNYSSELNVNALLLGDSALYLCASSWDRNTEAFFGQGTRLTVV.

CDR3 nucleotides: TGTGCCAGCAGCAACCACAGGGTTGGGGATTCACCCCTCCACTTT. It translates to CASSNHRVGDSPLHF. This chain joins TRBV11-3 and TRBJ1-6; tentative D call: TRBD1 (6 bases). Trimming took off 5 bases at V and 8 bases at J, with 16 bases between the two ends. CDR3 length: 15 amino acids. The germline CDR1 and CDR2 sequences are SGHNT and YENEEA. Looking up the rest from reference TRBV11-3 and TRBJ1-6 gives the full variable domain: EAGVVQSPRYKIIEKKQPVAFWCNPISGHNTLYWYLQNLGQGPELLIRYENEEAVDDSQLPKDRFSAERLKGVDSTLKIQPAELGDSAVYLCASSNHRVGDSPLHFGNGTRLTVT.

This clone was seen only a few times. This chain connects TRBV6-4 to TRBJ2-3; TRBD2 agrees at 8 bases. The CDR3 extends over 15 amino acids. Germline V gives CDR1 MRHNA, CDR2 SNTAGT. V was pared by 3 bases and J by 1 base, with 3 bases of the junction left unmatched. CDR3 sequence (DNA): TGTGCCAGCAGTGATGGTAGCGGGGGCACAGATACGCAGTATTTT. This sequence encodes CASSDGSGGTDTQYF.

This chain connects TRBV5-5 to TRBJ2-2; D unclear. The CDR3 has 15 amino acids. V was cut by 1 base and J by 0 bases, with 7 bases left in between. Germline V lookup: CDR1 SGHKS, CDR2 YYEKEE (reference sequence). The CDR3 loop is CASSLQAANTGELFF. CDR3 nucleotide sequence: TGTGCCAGCAGCTTGCAGGCAGCGAACACCGGGGAGCTGTTTTTT.

V is TRBV14 and J is TRBJ1-4, with a tentative D call TRBD1 (6 bases). The V gene lost 3 bases and the J gene lost 6 bases, with 11 bases spanning the gap. There are 14 residues in the CDR3. Germline V lookup: CDR1 SGHDN, CDR2 FVKESK. The CDR3 sequence: CASSQIGGDEKLFF. The CDR3 DNA sequence: TGTGCCAGCAGCCAGATAGGGGGGGATGAAAAACTGTTTTTT. Filled out from reference TRBV14 and TRBJ1-4, the complete variable domain reads EAGVTQFPSHSVIEKGQTVTLRCDPISGHDNLYWYRRVMGKEIKFLLHFVKESKQDESGMPNNRFLAERTGGTYSTLKVQPAELEDSGVYFCASSQIGGDEKLFFGSGTQLSVL.

This sequence joins TRBV28 and TRBJ2-6, with D possibly TRBD1 on 6 matching bases. Germline V lookup: CDR1 MDHEN, CDR2 SYDVKM. This CDR3 has 14 residues. The V and J ends lost 4 bases and 2 bases respectively, with 6 bases between them. As DNA, the CDR3 is TGTGCCAGCAGTTCAGGGGCTGGGGCCAACGTCCTGACTTTC. Translation: CASSSGAGANVLTF.